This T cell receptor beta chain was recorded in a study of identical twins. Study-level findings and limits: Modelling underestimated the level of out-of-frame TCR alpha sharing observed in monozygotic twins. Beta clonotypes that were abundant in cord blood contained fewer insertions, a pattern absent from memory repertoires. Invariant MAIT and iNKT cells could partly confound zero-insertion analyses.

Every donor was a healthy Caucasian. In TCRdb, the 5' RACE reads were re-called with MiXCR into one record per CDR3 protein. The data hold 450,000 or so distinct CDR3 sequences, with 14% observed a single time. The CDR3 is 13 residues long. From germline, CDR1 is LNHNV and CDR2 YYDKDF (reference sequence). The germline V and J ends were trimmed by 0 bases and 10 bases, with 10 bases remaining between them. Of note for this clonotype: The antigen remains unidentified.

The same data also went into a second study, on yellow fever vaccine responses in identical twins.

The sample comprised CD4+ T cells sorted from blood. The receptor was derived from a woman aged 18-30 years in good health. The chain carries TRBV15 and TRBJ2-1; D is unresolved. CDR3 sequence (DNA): TGTGCCACCAGCAGAGAAAGAGGCGGCGAGCAGTTCTTC. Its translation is CATSRERGGEQFF.